The text below deals with one TCR beta chain. Its target is not known. The data are from a study of T cell repertoires in cytomegalovirus infection. The wider study: The authors used CMV epitopes that were HLA-C-restricted (recently identified) and HLA-B-restricted (well studied). CMV infection together with matching HLA type was indicated by public TCR beta signatures.

Study-wide results and limits: Of the TCR beta families, the public ones yielded a cumulative frequency that identified carriers of CMV plus the relevant HLA. HLA-C-restricted CMV-specific TCR beta clonotypes were dominant in the ex vivo response.

TCRdb re-analysed the reads in MiXCR, keeping a single row per CDR3 protein. The data show hundreds of thousands of distinct CDR3 sequences, with roughly 30% seen just once and 13% held by the top ten. The CDR3 totals 15 residues. The V segment lost 9 bases and the J segment 0 bases; nucleotides outside the gene matches: 8. CDR1 is LNHDA and CDR2 is SQIVND in the germline V gene (reference sequence). The clonotype comes from a human donor in good health (CMV status not recorded). Some clones in this sample may be carry-over from other donors' samples. The specimen comprised cultured CD8+ T cells from PBMCs, sampled from culture after CMV antigen stimulation. The genes are TRBV19 and TRBJ2-1, with 7 positions matching TRBD1. The CDR3 DNA is TGTGCCAGCCCTCCGGGACAGAGCTCCTACAATGAGCAGTTCTTC. Its protein product is CASPPGQSSYNEQFF. Full variable domain (missing parts from reference TRBV19 and TRBJ2-1): DGGITQSPKYLFRKEGQNVTLSCEQNLNHDAMYWYRQDPGQGLRLIYYSQIVNDFQKGDIAEGYSVSREKKESFPLTVTSAQKNPTAFYLCASPPGQSSYNEQFFGPGTRLTVL.